These 28 T cell receptor beta chains were all obtained from the same sample, sequenced in a study of neoadjuvant anti-PD-1 for oral cavity cancer. Measured with immunoSEQ multiplex PCR; TCRdb has only the in-frame clones, and not every one. This sample has approximately 67,000 clones, with around 83% found just once. The sample here was PBMCs, taken before nivolumab (anti-PD-1) treatment. Source of these receptors: a person aged 35 to 85 with oral cavity squamous cell carcinoma.

The chain is built from TRBV5-4 and TRBJ2-5; 10 bases are shared with TRBD2. The CDR3 is made up of 16 amino acids. Germline values: CDR1 SGHNT, CDR2 YYREEE (reference sequence). V was clipped by 0 bases and J by 4 bases; unmatched bases: 6. CDR3: CASSLVLAGAGETQYF. In DNA form, the CDR3 reads TGTGCCAGCAGCTTGGTTCTAGCGGGAGCAGGAGAGACCCAGTACTTC. The full variable domain, in which reference TRBV5-4 and TRBJ2-5 provide the parts outside the CDR3, is ETGVTQSPTHLIKTRGQQVTLRCSSQSGHNTVSWYQQALGQGPQFIFQYYREEENGRGNFPPRFSGLQFPNYSSELNVNALELDDSALYLCASSLVLAGAGETQYFGPGTRLLVL.

This clone showed up many times. V is TRBV7-2 and J is TRBJ2-6, with D maybe TRBD1 (6 bases). This CDR3 has 16 amino acids. Germline CDR1 and CDR2: SGHTA and FQGNSA. Trimming left V 2 bases short and J 4 bases short, with 12 bases between. DNA for the CDR3: TGTGCCAGCAGCTTAACAGGGATGGCCGGGGCCAACGTCCTGACTTTC. Translation: CASSLTGMAGANVLTF.

The chain recombines TRBV18 with TRBJ1-2, with 10 bases aligning to TRBD1. The CDR3 extends over 17 amino acids. Unmatched junction bases numbered 10, after V lost 4 bases and J lost 2 bases. Germline V gene sequence: CDR1 KGHSH, CDR2 LQKENI. The CDR3 DNA is TGTGCCAGCTCACGGGCCGCCGGGACAGGGGAGAACTATGGCTACACCTTC. This sequence encodes CASSRAAGTGENYGYTF.

This clone was seen a handful of times. V gene TRBV15 combines with J gene TRBJ1-1; unclear D gene. This CDR3 comprises 13 residues. Per the germline V gene, CDR1 is LNHNV and CDR2 is YYDKDF (reference sequence). Deletions cut 3 bases from V and 0 bases from J, with 5 bases between. The CDR3 DNA follows: TGTGCCACCAGCAGTTTAATGAACACTGAAGCTTTCTTT. This gives the protein CATSSLMNTEAFF.

The rearrangement uses TRBV5-8 and TRBJ1-2, with 8 nucleotides matching TRBD1. This CDR3 is 16 amino acids long. Germline V gene data show CDR1 as SGHTS and CDR2 as YDEGEE. Germline trimming cut 0 bases from V and 4 bases from J; bases unmatched to any gene: 8. The CDR3 nucleotides are TGTGCCAGCAGCTTGGGGCCAACAGGGGGACTCTATGGCTACACCTTC. Protein product: CASSLGPTGGLYGYTF.

V usage is TRBV5-1 and J usage is TRBJ1-1; a possible D gene is TRBD1 (6 bases). The CDR3 totals 15 residues. The ends were cut back, 5 bases at V and 2 bases at J, with 16 bases in the middle. Germline values: CDR1 SGHRS, CDR2 YFSETQ. In DNA, the CDR3 is TGCGCCAGCAGTCCCGTCCTGACAGGTAACACTGAAGCTTTCTTT. Protein product: CASSPVLTGNTEAFF.

This clone occurred a few times. V usage is TRBV7-9 and J usage is TRBJ1-4; D is possibly TRBD1 (5 bases). CDR1 and CDR2 (germline): SEHNR, FQNEAQ (reference sequence). V was pared by 1 base and J by 8 bases, with 17 bases between. The CDR3 has 16 amino acids. The CDR3, as DNA: TGTGCCAGCAGCTTAGGAACCGGGACGGGTGGCGAAAAACTGTTTTTT. Its translation: CASSLGTGTGGEKLFF.

The chain employs TRBV7-8 and TRBJ2-1; TRBD2 aligns across 8 bases. Germline V CDR1 and CDR2: SGHVS, FQNEAQ. This CDR3 region has 16 residues. Trimming removed 1 base from V and 4 bases from J; junction bases left unmatched: 6. CDR3 DNA sequence: TGTGCCAGCAGCTTAGGCGGGGGGACCTCTTACAATGAGCAGTTCTTC. This sequence encodes CASSLGGGTSYNEQFF. Together with reference TRBV7-8 and TRBJ2-1, the CDR3 gives the full variable domain: GAGVSQSPRYKVAKRGQDVALRCDPISGHVSLFWYQQALGQGPEFLTYFQNEAQLDKSGLPSDRFFAERPEGSVSTLKIQRTQQEDSAVYLCASSLGGGTSYNEQFFGPGTRLTVL.

V gene TRBV6-4 combines with J gene TRBJ2-7, with 10 bases aligning to TRBD2. V gave up 7 bases and J gave up 9 bases; unmatched junction bases: 15. CDR1 and CDR2 from the germline V gene are MRHNA and SNTAGT. The length of the CDR3 is 15 residues. CDR3 loop: CASTGSLAGVRWQYF. In DNA form, the CDR3 reads TGTGCCAGCACGGGAAGTCTAGCGGGGGTACGATGGCAGTACTTC.

CDR3 DNA: TGTGCCAGCAGTCTTTTCACAGGGGGAAACTATGGCTACACCTTC. It is translated as CASSLFTGGNYGYTF. V and J are TRBV6-4 and TRBJ1-2, with 8 positions matching TRBD1. From germline, CDR1 is MRHNA and CDR2 SNTAGT. The CDR3 covers 15 residues. Germline trimming cut 5 bases from V and 2 bases from J; bases unmatched to any gene: 7.

The chain couples TRBV5-1 to TRBJ2-3; D is possibly TRBD1 or TRBD2 (5 bases each). V dropped 6 bases and J dropped 0 bases, with 14 bases sitting between them. The CDR3 consists of 15 residues. Germline V gene sequence: CDR1 SGHRS, CDR2 YFSETQ. The CDR3 DNA reads as TGCGCCAGCAAGGGGACGTCCGTTAGCACAGATACGCAGTATTTT. Translated: CASKGTSVSTDTQYF.

This rearrangement joins TRBV11-2 to TRBJ1-2; D is ambiguous. There are 15 residues in the CDR3. Germline-derived CDR1 and CDR2 are SGHAT and FQNNGV. V lost 5 bases to trimming and J lost 0 bases, with 13 bases between them. In DNA form, the CDR3 reads TGTGCCAGCAGCACTCTAACGGCCGCTAACTATGGCTACACCTTC. It translates to CASSTLTAANYGYTF.

DNA of the CDR3: TGCACCAGCACTAGCTCTGGGGCCAACGTCCTGACTTTC. Protein product: CTSTSSGANVLTF. The chain links TRBV1 to TRBJ2-6; the DNA was not used to check the table's D call, TRBD2. TRBV1 is a pseudogene segment. This CDR3 contains 13 residues.

J is TRBJ2-3 and V is TRBV5-4, with D perhaps TRBD1 (5 bases). CDR1 is SGHNT and CDR2 is YYREEE in the germline V gene (reference sequence). The CDR3 runs 15 residues. V was shortened by 0 bases and J by 1 base, with 9 bases between the two germline ends. CDR3 protein: CASSLDRYGTDTQYF. CDR3 nucleotide sequence: TGTGCCAGCAGCTTGGACAGGTACGGCACAGATACGCAGTATTTT.

This clone was counted a few times. The chain employs TRBV13 and TRBJ1-4; D is undetermined. From germline, CDR1 is PRHDT and CDR2 FYEKMQ (reference sequence). The CDR3 runs to 20 residues. V gave up 0 bases and J gave up 7 bases, with 27 bases separating them. The CDR3 loop reads CASSLGLLLGRESRGEKLFF. CDR3 bases: TGTGCCAGCAGCTTAGGCCTACTGTTGGGAAGAGAGTCACGGGGTGAAAAACTGTTTTTT. The full variable domain, with the rest looked up from reference TRBV13 and TRBJ1-4, is AAGVIQSPRHLIKEKRETATLKCYPIPRHDTVYWYQQGPGQDPQFLISFYEKMQSDKGSIPDRFSAQQFSDYHSELNMSSLELGDSALYFCASSLGLLLGRESRGEKLFFGSGTQLSVL.

This clone was found once. The CDR3 DNA reads TGTGCCAGCGGATTTGACCAAGAGACCCAGTACTTC. Amino acid sequence: CASGFDQETQYF. The rearrangement links TRBV7-7 to TRBJ2-5; no firm D call. Trimming pared 8 bases from V and 0 bases from J, leaving 7 bases between. The CDR3 is 12 amino acids. Germline loops: CDR1 SSHAT, CDR2 FNYEAQ (reference sequence).

The gene calls are TRBV19 and TRBJ1-3; 7 positions match TRBD1. The trim removed 5 bases at V and 2 bases at J, leaving 6 bases unmatched. The germline CDR1 and CDR2 sequences are LNHDA and SQIVND (reference sequence). This CDR3 region has 15 residues. The CDR3 here is CASSPGQQTGNTIYF. The CDR3 nucleotides read TGTGCCAGTAGTCCGGGACAGCAAACTGGAAACACCATATATTTT.

The chain couples TRBV4-1 to TRBJ2-5, with 12 nucleotides matching TRBD2. Germline V gives CDR1 MGHRA, CDR2 YSYEKL. CDR3 length equals 17 residues. V was pared by 0 bases and J by 7 bases, with 9 bases of the junction left unmatched. The CDR3 sequence is CASSQDALAGGRGTQYF. In DNA, the CDR3 is TGCGCCAGCAGCCAAGATGCCCTAGCGGGAGGGCGGGGGACCCAGTACTTC.

This sequence joins TRBV30 and TRBJ2-7; D gene uncertain. Germline V CDR1 and CDR2: GTSNPN, SVGIG (reference sequence). The V gene lost 2 bases and the J gene lost 6 bases, with 20 bases spanning the gap. There are 15 residues in the CDR3. The CDR3 coding sequence is TGTGCCTGGAGTAGGGCACTCTTTTGGGGATCCGAGCAGTACTTC. Translation gives CAWSRALFWGSEQYF.

Comment on this clone: The sample has other DNA sequences that encode this CDR3 too. This chain uses TRBV9 with TRBJ1-2; D unclear. CDR1 is SGDLS and CDR2 is YYNGEE in the germline V gene. Between the trimmed V and J ends, which lost 0 bases and 4 bases, there was a span of 10 bases. The CDR3 is 14 residues long. The chain's CDR3 is CASSVDLGSYGYTF. The CDR3 DNA sequence: TGTGCCAGCAGCGTAGATTTGGGAAGCTATGGCTACACCTTC. Combining the CDR3 with reference TRBV9 and TRBJ1-2 gives the whole variable domain DSGVTQTPKHLITATGQRVTLRCSPRSGDLSVYWYQQSLDQGLQFLIQYYNGEERAKGNILERFSAQQFPDLHSELNLSSLELGDSALYFCASSVDLGSYGYTFGSGTRLTVV.

The genes are TRBV6-1 and TRBJ2-7, with 7 positions matching TRBD1. There are 14 residues in the CDR3. Germline V gene sequence: CDR1 MNHNS, CDR2 SASEGT. Losses at the gene ends were 10 bases for V and 3 bases for J; bases not matched to a gene: 12. This CDR3 is CATVPRTGYYEQYF. The DNA of the CDR3 is TGTGCCACCGTCCCCAGGACAGGTTACTACGAGCAGTACTTC.

CDR3 residues: CASSPSGGQPYEQYF. As DNA, the CDR3 is TGTGCCAGCAGTCCCAGCGGGGGACAGCCCTACGAGCAGTACTTC. The rearrangement links TRBV27 to TRBJ2-7, with D maybe TRBD2 (8 bases). V lost 5 bases to trimming and J lost 2 bases, with 16 bases between them. The CDR3 runs 15 residues. Germline V gene data show CDR1 as MNHEY and CDR2 as SMNVEV (reference sequence).

The gene calls are TRBV21-1 and TRBJ1-1; TRBD1 is taken as the D call from the table, unchecked against the DNA. TRBV21-1 is labeled a pseudogene. The CDR3 consists of 11 residues. CDR3 residues: CASGPIAEAFF. CDR3 DNA: TGTGCCAGCGGCCCCATCGCTGAAGCTTTCTTT.

The rearrangement joins TRBV5-6 to TRBJ2-7; unclear D gene. Germline loops: CDR1 SGHDT, CDR2 YYEEEE. Trimming removed 0 bases from V and 2 bases from J, with 6 bases in between. This CDR3 region has 13 residues. The CDR3 loop is CASSLAVPYEQYF. For the CDR3, the DNA is TGTGCCAGCAGCTTGGCTGTTCCCTACGAGCAGTACTTC.

The chain's CDR3 is CSATGGNEQFF. DNA for the CDR3: TGCAGTGCTACAGGGGGCAATGAGCAGTTCTTC. This chain links TRBV20-1 with TRBJ2-1, with 7 bases lining up with TRBD1. J lost 6 bases, V lost 4 bases, and 0 bases had no gene match. Per the germline V gene, CDR1 is DFQATT and CDR2 is SNEGSKA (reference sequence). The length of the CDR3 is 11 residues.

This chain joins TRBV6-5 and TRBJ2-3; D unclear. In germline, CDR1 is MNHEY, CDR2 SVGAGI. This CDR3 contains 11 residues. The V end lost 5 bases, the J end lost 6 bases, and 6 bases lay between the germline ends. CDR3 nucleotide sequence: TGTGCCAGCAGTATAAGGGATACGCAGTATTTT. Translated, it gives CASSIRDTQYF.

V gene TRBV21-1 combines with J gene TRBJ1-5; the listed D gene, TRBD1, was not tested against the DNA. TRBV21-1 is a pseudogene locus. This CDR3 contains 14 residues. The CDR3 nucleotides read TGTGCCAGCAGCAATGGCCAGGTGGATCAGCCCCAGCATTTT. This translates into CASSNGQVDQPQHF.

CDR3 nucleotide sequence: TGTGCCAGCAGTGCCCCGGGACAGGGGGGCGAGCAGTACTTC. As protein: CASSAPGQGGEQYF. This chain joins TRBV28 and TRBJ2-7; TRBD1 agrees at 11 bases. Germline assignment: CDR1 MDHEN and CDR2 SYDVKM. The CDR3 totals 14 residues. The V and J ends lost 5 bases and 6 bases, in that order; junction bases with no gene match: 6.